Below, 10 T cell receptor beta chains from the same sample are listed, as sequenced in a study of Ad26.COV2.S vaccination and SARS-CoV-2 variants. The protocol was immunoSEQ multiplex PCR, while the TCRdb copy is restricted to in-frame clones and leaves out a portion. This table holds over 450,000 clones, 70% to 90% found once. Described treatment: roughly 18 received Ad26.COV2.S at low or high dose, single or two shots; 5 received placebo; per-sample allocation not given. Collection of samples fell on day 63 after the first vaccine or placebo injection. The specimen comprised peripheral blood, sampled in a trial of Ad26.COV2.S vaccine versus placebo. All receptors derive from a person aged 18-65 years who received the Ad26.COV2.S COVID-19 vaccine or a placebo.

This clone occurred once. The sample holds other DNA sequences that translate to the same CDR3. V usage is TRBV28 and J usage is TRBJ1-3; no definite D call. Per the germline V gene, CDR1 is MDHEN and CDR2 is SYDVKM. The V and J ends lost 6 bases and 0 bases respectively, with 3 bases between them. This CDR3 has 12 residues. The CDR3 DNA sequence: TGTGCCAGCAGCCGCTCTGGAAACACCATATATTTT. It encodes CASSRSGNTIYF.

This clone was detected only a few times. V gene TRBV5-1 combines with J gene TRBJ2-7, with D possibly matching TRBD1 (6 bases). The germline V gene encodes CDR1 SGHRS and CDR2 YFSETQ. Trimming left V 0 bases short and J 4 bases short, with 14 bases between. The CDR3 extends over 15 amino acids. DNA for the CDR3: TGCGCCAGCAGCTTGGTAGGTACAGGGTTATACGAGCAGTACTTC. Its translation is CASSLVGTGLYEQYF.

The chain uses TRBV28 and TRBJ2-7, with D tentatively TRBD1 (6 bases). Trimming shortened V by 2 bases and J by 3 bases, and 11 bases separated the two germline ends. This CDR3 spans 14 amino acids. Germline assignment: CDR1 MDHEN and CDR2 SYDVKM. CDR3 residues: CASSLLLQGYEQYF. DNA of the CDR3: TGTGCCAGCAGTTTACTTCTACAGGGCTACGAGCAGTACTTC.

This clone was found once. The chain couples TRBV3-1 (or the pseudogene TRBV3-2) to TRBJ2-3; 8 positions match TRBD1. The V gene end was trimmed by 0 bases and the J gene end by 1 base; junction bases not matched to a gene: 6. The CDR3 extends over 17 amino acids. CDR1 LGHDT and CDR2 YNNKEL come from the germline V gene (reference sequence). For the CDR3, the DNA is TGTGCCAGCAGCCAAGACCCACAGGGGGTGGGCACAGATACGCAGTATTTT. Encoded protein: CASSQDPQGVGTDTQYF.

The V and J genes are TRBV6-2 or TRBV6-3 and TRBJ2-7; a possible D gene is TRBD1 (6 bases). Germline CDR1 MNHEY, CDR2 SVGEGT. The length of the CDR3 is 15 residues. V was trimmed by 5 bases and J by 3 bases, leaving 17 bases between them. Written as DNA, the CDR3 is TGTGCCAGCAGTCCCCCCGGGACACTGAGCTACGAGCAGTACTTC. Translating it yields CASSPPGTLSYEQYF.

The CDR3 DNA reads TGCGCCAGCAGCTTGGAAGGGACAGCAGCCTGGCCCCTCCACTTT. This translates into CASSLEGTAAWPLHF. The chain uses TRBV5-1 and TRBJ1-6; 7 bases map to TRBD1. This CDR3 is built from 15 residues. Germline CDR1 reads SGHRS; CDR2 reads YFSETQ. J was trimmed by 13 bases and V by 0 bases; bases with no gene match: 10.

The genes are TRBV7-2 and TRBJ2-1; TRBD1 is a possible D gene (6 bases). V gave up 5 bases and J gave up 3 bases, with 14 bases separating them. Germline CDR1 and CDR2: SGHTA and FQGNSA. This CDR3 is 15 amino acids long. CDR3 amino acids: CASSPGDVIYNEQFF. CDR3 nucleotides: TGTGCCAGCAGCCCAGGGGACGTGATCTACAATGAGCAGTTCTTC.

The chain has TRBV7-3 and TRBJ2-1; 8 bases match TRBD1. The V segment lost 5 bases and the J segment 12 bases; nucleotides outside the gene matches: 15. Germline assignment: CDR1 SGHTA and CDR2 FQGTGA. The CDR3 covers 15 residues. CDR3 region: CASSPGTGASGGQFF. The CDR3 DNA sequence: TGTGCCAGCAGCCCCGGGACAGGAGCTAGTGGTGGGCAGTTCTTC.

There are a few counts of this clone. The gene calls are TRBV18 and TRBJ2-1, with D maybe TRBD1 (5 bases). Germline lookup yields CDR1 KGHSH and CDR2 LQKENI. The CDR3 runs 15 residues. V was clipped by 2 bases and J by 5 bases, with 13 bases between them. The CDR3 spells CASSPGALNNNEQFF. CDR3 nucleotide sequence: TGTGCCAGCTCACCAGGGGCCCTTAACAACAATGAGCAGTTCTTC.

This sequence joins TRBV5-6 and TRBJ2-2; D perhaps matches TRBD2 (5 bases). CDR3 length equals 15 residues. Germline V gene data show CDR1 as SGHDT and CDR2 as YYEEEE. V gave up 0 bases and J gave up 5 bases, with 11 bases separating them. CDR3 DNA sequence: TGTGCCAGCAGCTTGGTTGCCTCGGGGACCGGGGAGCTGTTTTTT. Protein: CASSLVASGTGELFF.